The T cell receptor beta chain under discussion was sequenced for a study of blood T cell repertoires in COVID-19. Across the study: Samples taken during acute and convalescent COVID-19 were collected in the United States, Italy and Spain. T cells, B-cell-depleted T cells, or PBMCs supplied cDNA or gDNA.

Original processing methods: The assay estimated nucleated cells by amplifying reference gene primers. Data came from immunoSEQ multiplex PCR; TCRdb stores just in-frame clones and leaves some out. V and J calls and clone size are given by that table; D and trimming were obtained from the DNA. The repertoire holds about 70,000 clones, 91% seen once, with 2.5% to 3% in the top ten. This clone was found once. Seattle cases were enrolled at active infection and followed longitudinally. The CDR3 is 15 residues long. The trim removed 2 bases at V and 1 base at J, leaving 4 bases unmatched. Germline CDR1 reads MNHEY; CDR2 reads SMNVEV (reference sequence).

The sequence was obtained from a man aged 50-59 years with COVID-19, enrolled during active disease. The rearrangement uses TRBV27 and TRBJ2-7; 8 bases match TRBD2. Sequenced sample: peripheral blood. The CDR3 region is CASSLVREGSYEQYF. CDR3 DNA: TGTGCCAGCAGTTTAGTCCGGGAGGGGTCCTACGAGCAGTACTTC.